The present entry profiles one T cell receptor (beta chain) with its context. Its antigen remains unidentified. Base qualities are not recorded, but no much larger clone differs from it by a single base. The sample originates from a study of blood T cell repertoires in COVID-19 (dated by TCRdb to 2018 to 2020). With regard to the full study: Collaborator samples came from the United States, Italy and Spain and covered acute and convalescent phases of COVID-19. The sample metadata nearly always contained a de-identified subject ID, COVID-19 status, age in years and sex. HLA class I and class II types, where available, came from metadata supplied by the sample provider rather than from assay-based typing. The repertoires were made available in a free public database intended to serve as a resource for research on the immune response to SARS-CoV-2. The samples were drawn from the first 160 participants of the ongoing ImmuneRACE study and from 1,254 subjects provided by 6 global collaborators. The prospective study material was composed of cDNA or gDNA derived from T cells, B-cell-depleted T cells, or PBMCs. Subjects who had been exposed to COVID-19, were actively infected with it, or had recovered from it provided the deeply sampled blood TCRbeta repertoires that made up the dataset. The paper as a whole reports these results and caveats: Clinical and demographic metadata were provided uncurated, with the amount varying by source and participant.

TCRbeta CDR3 regions were amplified from genomic DNA using the immunoSEQ Assay, a bias-controlled multiplex PCR. The authors' pipeline ran thus. Within the assay, amplification of reference gene primers was used to estimate how many nucleated cells each sample contained. To quantify the absolute abundance of each unique TCRbeta CDR3 rearrangement, sequence reads were collapsed and filtered. For each sample, productive Simpson clonality was calculated as the square root of Simpson's diversity index across productive rearrangements. As stored in TCRdb, this immuneACCESS dataset retains in-frame rearrangements with V and J assigned. A fraction of the clones does not appear; measured against another copy, unresolved V genes explain less than half of the discrepancy, and the remainder lacks a known reason. For V, J and clone size, that table is used; D and trimming come from the DNA. The sample yields about 92,000 clones; about two thirds were counted once. The top ten clones comprise just under 25% of the sample.

The collaborating institutions used their own protocols to collect whole blood in K2EDTA tubes. For TCRbeta analysis, collaborator samples were shipped as frozen whole blood, as isolated PBMCs, or as DNA extracted from either sample type. The source is a woman in her sixties or seventies in a cohort sampled during active or convalescent COVID-19. The sequenced material came from peripheral blood.

The DNA is as follows: TGTGCCAGCTTGCGGGGGAGCACAGATACGCAGTATTTT. This gives the protein CASLRGSTDTQYF. The chain uses TRBV2 and TRBJ2-3, with TRBD2 matching 7 junction bases. The CDR3 contains 13 residues, cysteine and phenylalanine counted. Of the read, only the CDR3 DNA is kept; its 39 bases are in frame from base 1. Per the germline V gene, SNHLY is the CDR1 and FYNNEI is the CDR2. Clipping removes 8 bases from V and 0 bases from J, with 2 as the unmatched junction base count.